The next 5 T cell receptor beta chains were all read from a single sample in a study of blood T cell repertoires in COVID-19 (TCRdb year 2020). The library relied on the immunoSEQ multiplex PCR assay. TCRdb limited this immuneACCESS table to in-frame rearrangements with V and J called. A share of clones is missing; checked studies link under half to unresolved V genes, and the rest is unexplained. The table for this sample lists roughly 100,000 clones; roughly 90% of them were counted only once. Of the sample, under 2% falls within the top ten clones. Sequenced sample: peripheral blood. These receptor sequences come from a woman aged 45 to 65 with COVID-19, enrolled during active disease.

The chain combines TRBV5-1 with TRBJ1-5, with 8 bases identical to TRBD1. The CDR3 totals 16 residues. Germline CDR1 is SGHRS and CDR2 is YFSETQ. J gave up 0 bases and V 10 bases, and 12 bases lay outside the gene matches. This CDR3 is CALRDRGNHSNQPQHF. The CDR3 bases are TGCGCCCTCCGCGACAGGGGAAACCATAGCAATCAGCCCCAGCATTTT.

The chain has TRBV6-1 and TRBJ2-7; the match to TRBD2 covers 11 bases. The CDR3 contains 16 residues. Germline CDR1 MNHNS, CDR2 SASEGT. The V and J ends lost 0 bases and 4 bases, in that order; junction bases with no gene match: 5. The CDR3 region is CASSEAGLAGGYEQYV. CDR3 in DNA: TGTGCCAGCAGTGAAGCAGGGCTAGCGGGGGGTTACGAGCAGTACGTC.

The rearrangement joins TRBV9 to TRBJ1-6, with D tentatively TRBD1 (5 bases). The V gene's germline CDR1 is SGDLS and CDR2 YYNGEE. The CDR3 runs to 17 residues. Between the trimmed V and J ends, which lost 4 bases and 0 bases, there was a span of 14 bases. The chain's CDR3 is CASSPRGDRSYNSPLHF. The CDR3, as DNA: TGTGCCAGCAGCCCCCGGGGGGACCGCTCCTATAATTCACCCCTCCACTTT.

The chain joins TRBV6-2 or TRBV6-3 to TRBJ1-5; 9 bases line up with TRBD1. The CDR3 loop spans 16 amino acids. Germline-derived CDR1 and CDR2 are MNHEY and SVGEGT. Germline trimming cut 6 bases from V and 8 bases from J; bases unmatched to any gene: 14. This CDR3 is CASSHGWGTGKKPQHF. DNA for the CDR3: TGTGCCAGCAGCCACGGGTGGGGGACAGGGAAAAAGCCCCAGCATTTT.

The CDR3 region has the DNA TGTGCCAGCAGTTCCCTCGACAGGGGGCCGAATGGCTACACCTTC. Protein: CASSSLDRGPNGYTF. The V and J genes are TRBV28 and TRBJ1-2; 10 bases are a match to TRBD1. CDR1 and CDR2 from the germline V gene are MDHEN and SYDVKM. The CDR3 is made up of 15 amino acids. The junction had 8 bases not matched to a gene; V was cut back by 4 bases and J by 6 bases.